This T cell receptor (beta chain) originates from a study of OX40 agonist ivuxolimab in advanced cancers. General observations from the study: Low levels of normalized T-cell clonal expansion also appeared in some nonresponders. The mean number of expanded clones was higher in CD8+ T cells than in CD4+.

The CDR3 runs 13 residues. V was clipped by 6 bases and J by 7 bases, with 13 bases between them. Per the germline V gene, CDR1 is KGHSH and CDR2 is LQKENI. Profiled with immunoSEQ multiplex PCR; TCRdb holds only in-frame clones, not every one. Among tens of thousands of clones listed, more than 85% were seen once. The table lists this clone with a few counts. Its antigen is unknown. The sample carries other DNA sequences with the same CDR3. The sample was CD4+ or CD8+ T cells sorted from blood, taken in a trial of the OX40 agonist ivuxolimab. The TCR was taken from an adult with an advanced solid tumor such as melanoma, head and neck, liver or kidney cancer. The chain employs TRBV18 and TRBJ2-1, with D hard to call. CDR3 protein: CASSQRGWNEQFF. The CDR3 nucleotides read TGTGCCAGCTCCCAACGAGGTTGGAATGAGCAGTTCTTC.